These 24 T cell receptor beta chains came from one sample sequenced in a study of synovial regulatory T cells in juvenile arthritis. Sequencing was performed with immunoSEQ multiplex PCR; in TCRdb, only in-frame clones are kept and a portion is missing. There are about 10,000 clones in the sample, with over 0.3% held by the top ten. Sequences were obtained from Treg cells from blood. Subset reported: remaining (HLA-DR-negative) circulating blood Treg cells. These receptors all come from a donor between 2 and 29 years old with juvenile idiopathic arthritis.

The chain employs TRBV5-6 and TRBJ1-3. Germline assignment: CDR1 SGHDT and CDR2 YYEEEE. The CDR3 is 16 residues long. No DNA appears here. The CDR3: CASSLVAGAAGNTIYF.

The chain carries TRBV5-6 and TRBJ2-5; the TRBD1 assignment by TCRdb is unverifiable without DNA. The germline CDR1 and CDR2 sequences are SGHDT and YYEEEE. CDR3 size: 17 residues. No DNA is recorded. This CDR3 is CASRYHPSGAQGETQYF.

The rearrangement links TRBV7-8 to TRBJ2-3. This CDR3 has 17 residues. The DNA is unrecorded. The germline V gene has CDR1 SGHVS and CDR2 FQNEAQ. This CDR3 is CASTIGHGPLITDTQYF.

V usage is TRBV5-1 and J usage is TRBJ2-7. The CDR3 loop spans 11 amino acids. No DNA has been recorded. Germline V CDR1 and CDR2: SGHRS, YFSETQ. This CDR3 reads CASSRMGEQYF.

The V call is TRBV11-3, the J call TRBJ2-2; TCRdb indicates TRBD2, and absent DNA this call remains unverified. This CDR3 comprises 13 residues. No nucleotide data were recorded. Germline CDR1 SGHNT, CDR2 YENEEA. The CDR3 spells CASSLDIAGELFF.

The J gene is TRBJ2-3, the V gene TRBV4-1; TCRdb indicates TRBD1, and absent DNA this call remains unverified. Germline V gene lookup returns CDR1 MGHRA and CDR2 YSYEKL. The CDR3 runs to 16 residues. No DNA is recorded. The CDR3 region is CASSQTGLPPADTQYF.

The V gene is TRBV18, the J gene TRBJ1-2; the TRBD1 assignment by TCRdb is unverifiable without DNA. Per the germline V gene, CDR1 is KGHSH and CDR2 is LQKENI. The CDR3 totals 13 residues. The nucleotide record is missing. CDR3 amino acids: CASSPLDRAGYTF.

Here the CDR3 reads CASSVLAGVRDNEQFF. The J gene is TRBJ2-1, the V gene TRBV19; the TCRdb D gene call, TRBD2, has no DNA to confirm it. CDR3 size: 16 residues. No DNA is given. Germline lookup yields CDR1 LNHDA and CDR2 SQIVND (reference sequence).

The genes are TRBV4-2 and TRBJ2-2; as DNA is missing, the TRBD2 call by TCRdb cannot be tested. The CDR3 runs to 14 residues. The DNA sequence is not available. Germline V gene lookup returns CDR1 LGHNA and CDR2 YNFKEQ. The CDR3 loop reads CASSQVGVTGELFF.

This chain uses TRBV7-9 with TRBJ2-7; TCRdb names TRBD2, which stays unverified in the absence of DNA. The CDR3 consists of 11 residues. A DNA sequence was not provided. Germline assignment: CDR1 SEHNR and CDR2 FQNEAQ (reference sequence). The CDR3 spells CASSLVYEQYF.

V is TRBV5-6 and J is TRBJ1-6. The CDR3 sequence is 15 residues long. The record lacks a DNA sequence. Germline assignment: CDR1 SGHDT and CDR2 YYEEEE. The CDR3 region is CASSPGGLHNSPLHF.

The chain recombines TRBV19 with TRBJ1-2. CDR1 is LNHDA and CDR2 is SQIVND in the germline V gene (reference sequence). This CDR3 is 15 amino acids long. No DNA is recorded. The CDR3 sequence is CASSTRGTQAYGYTF.

The gene calls are TRBV6-6 and TRBJ2-7; lacking DNA, the TRBD1 call made by TCRdb goes unchecked. Germline CDR1 and CDR2: MNHNY and SVGAGI (reference sequence). The CDR3 consists of 13 residues. Only the protein is available. CDR3 loop: CAAGSRTVYEQYF.

This chain uses TRBV7-8 with TRBJ2-7; TCRdb lists TRBD2, though no DNA is available to test this call. The CDR3 has 14 amino acids. No DNA appears here. In germline, CDR1 is SGHVS, CDR2 FQNEAQ. The CDR3 loop reads CASSPRQDSHEQYF.

The chain uses TRBV18 and TRBJ1-5; without DNA, the TCRdb call of TRBD1 cannot be checked. Germline assignment: CDR1 KGHSH and CDR2 LQKENI. The CDR3 length is 15 residues. Only the protein is available. CDR3: CASSRATASNQPQHF.

V usage is TRBV18 and J usage is TRBJ2-5. This CDR3 region has 16 residues. The coding DNA is unavailable. Looked up from germline, CDR1 is KGHSH and CDR2 is LQKENI. CDR3 in amino acids: CASSPTARGVQETQYF.

The chain links TRBV7-8 to TRBJ1-5. The CDR3 runs to 15 residues. Only the protein is on record. Germline V gives CDR1 SGHVS, CDR2 FQNEAQ. This chain's CDR3 is CASSPWKGRDQPQHF.

The V gene is TRBV10-1, the J gene TRBJ2-7; TCRdb names TRBD2, which stays unverified in the absence of DNA. CDR1 is WNHNN and CDR2 is SYGVQD in the germline V gene (reference sequence). The CDR3 is 14 amino acids. No coding sequence is recorded. The CDR3 sequence is CASGEVPLSYEQYF.

The V and J genes are TRBV5-4 and TRBJ1-2. The germline V gene encodes CDR1 SGHNT and CDR2 YYREEE (reference sequence). The length of the CDR3 is 13 residues. Only the protein is available. The CDR3 spells CASTMRGAGGYTF.

J is TRBJ2-7 and V is TRBV5-1. This CDR3 is 11 amino acids long. Only the protein sequence is given. The germline CDR1 and CDR2 sequences are SGHRS and YFSETQ. The CDR3: CASSLGYEQYF. The full variable domain, in which reference TRBV5-1 and TRBJ2-7 provide the parts outside the CDR3, is KAGVTQTPRYLIKTRGQQVTLSCSPISGHRSVSWYQQTPGQGLQFLFEYFSETQRNKGNFPGRFSGRQFSNSRSEMNVSTLELGDSALYLCASSLGYEQYFGPGTRLTVT.

This chain uses TRBV10-3 with TRBJ1-2; checking the TCRdb D call of TRBD1 is not possible without DNA. This CDR3 is 16 amino acids long. The entry carries no DNA sequence. Germline V gene data show CDR1 as ENHRY and CDR2 as SYGVKD. CDR3 protein: CAIRGTGNDLNYGYTF.

The CDR3 sequence is CASSLELQTASYEQYF. The chain joins TRBV11-2 to TRBJ2-7. Germline V gene sequence: CDR1 SGHAT, CDR2 FQNNGV. This CDR3 is 16 amino acids long. No coding sequence is recorded.

CDR3 residues: CASRLNYEQYF. The rearrangement links TRBV6-6 to TRBJ2-7; no DNA is available, so the TRBD2 call from TCRdb remains unchecked. The CDR3 length is 11 residues. No DNA is recorded. Germline V gives CDR1 MNHNY, CDR2 SVGAGI (reference sequence).

The chain couples TRBV10-3 to TRBJ2-1; TCRdb's D call, TRBD2, is unchecked because there is no DNA. This CDR3 region has 13 residues. The record lacks a DNA sequence. Germline V gene data show CDR1 as ENHRY and CDR2 as SYGVKD. The CDR3 protein is CAINTGTSNEQFF.